This is a list of T cell receptor beta chains from one sample in a study of blood T cells in healthy people across ages. Each CDR3 protein gets one entry after TCRdb re-called the 5' RACE reads with MiXCR. Here the sample spans some 700,000 distinct CDR3 sequences, about 42% being singletons. Sequencing was performed on blood. Receptors were obtained from a woman aged 60-70 years in good health. Both conserved end residues are part of each CDR3. Fields, in order: J gene, clone size, V gene, D gene, CDR3 DNA, CDR3 protein. A D gene is named only where the DNA matches it firmly. Size tells how often a clone was seen (once, few, many) or the class of an expanded clone, and some rows leave it out.

J: TRBJ2-5
size: -
V: TRBV7-2
D: -
DNA: TGTGCCAGCAGCGGAGGCAGGGTGGAGACCCAGTACTTC
CDR3: CASSGGRVETQYF

J: TRBJ1-4
size: few
V: TRBV7-9
D: -
DNA: TGTGCCAGCAGCCCCGGAGGACGTCGCGAAAAACTGTTTTTT
CDR3: CASSPGGRREKLFF

J: TRBJ1-1
size: -
V: TRBV6-5
D: -
DNA: TGTGCCAGCAGTTATCGGCAAGTGAACACTGAAGCTTTCTTT
CDR3: CASSYRQVNTEAFF

J: TRBJ2-7
size: few
V: TRBV24-1
D: TRBD1
DNA: TGTGCACCGGGACAGGGCAAATACGAGCAGTACTTC
CDR3: CAPGQGKYEQYF

J: TRBJ1-5
size: -
V: TRBV2
D: -
DNA: TGTGCCAGCAGTGGGACCTTCAATCAGCCCCAGCATTTT
CDR3: CASSGTFNQPQHF

J: TRBJ1-5
size: -
V: TRBV2
D: -
DNA: TGTGCCAGCAGTTACACAGGGCTGTATAGCAATCAGCCCCAGCATTTT
CDR3: CASSYTGLYSNQPQHF

J: TRBJ2-3
size: -
V: TRBV7-8
D: TRBD2
DNA: TGTGCCAGCAGCTTAGTCTGGACTAGCGTGGGGACAGATACGCAGTATTTT
CDR3: CASSLVWTSVGTDTQYF

J: TRBJ2-3
size: few
V: TRBV20-1
D: TRBD2
DNA: TGCAGTGCCCAACCGCCTAGCGGGAGGTCTAACACAGATACGCAGTATTTT
CDR3: CSAQPPSGRSNTDTQYF

J: TRBJ2-2
size: -
V: TRBV20-1
D: -
DNA: TGCAGTGCTAGAGAGGACACCGCGAACACCGGGGAGCTGTTTTTT
CDR3: CSAREDTANTGELFF

J: TRBJ2-7
size: -
V: TRBV29-1
D: TRBD2
DNA: TGCAGCGTGCCGTGGGCTAGCGGCGAGCAGTACTTC
CDR3: CSVPWASGEQYF

J: TRBJ2-7
size: many
V: TRBV20-1
D: TRBD2
DNA: TGCAGTGCTAGAAATGTTGAGGGAGGGGACTACGAGCAGTACTTC
CDR3: CSARNVEGGDYEQYF

J: TRBJ2-6
size: many
V: TRBV4-3
D: -
DNA: TGCGCCAGCAGCCAAGATCGGATAGGCTACGGTGGGGCCAACGTCCTGACTTTC
CDR3: CASSQDRIGYGGANVLTF

J: TRBJ2-7
size: -
V: TRBV20-1
D: -
DNA: TGCAGTGCCATCCCGTTAGAAGCGTACGAGCAGTACTTC
CDR3: CSAIPLEAYEQYF